This entry concerns a single T cell receptor beta chain. Its antigen is undetermined. Subjects aged 18 to 65 presented with newly diagnosed hyperthyroidism of less than 2 months' duration. This sample is drawn from a study of T cells in Graves' hyperthyroidism and ophthalmopathy. V dropped 3 bases and J dropped 3 bases, with 14 bases sitting between them. Germline assignment: CDR1 LNHDA and CDR2 SQIVND (reference sequence). This CDR3 spans 15 amino acids. Overall study findings and caveats: Blood also carried most thyroid clonotypes expanded above 0.001.

Amplification of TCR beta CDR3 regions used RNA as the template. A set of HTBI primers served as the primers for a first-round RT-PCR of the TCR CDR3. TCRdb reanalysed the multiplex PCR reads using MiXCR and keeps one entry per CDR3 protein. The repertoire holds 400,000 to 550,000 distinct CDR3 sequences, with around 15% as singletons. The sequencing sample was made of blood. This chain uses TRBV19 with TRBJ1-1; D is unresolved. The sequence derives from a woman under 30 with Graves' hyperthyroidism. The DNA of the CDR3 is TGTGCCAGTAGTATCGGAGGGTTTGGGGACACTGAAGCTTTCTTT. It codes for CASSIGGFGDTEAFF.